The clone carrying this T cell receptor beta chain came up once. The data are from a study of blood T cell repertoires in COVID-19. For the study at large: From the United States, Italy and Spain came samples of acute and convalescent COVID-19.

Produced via immunoSEQ multiplex PCR; TCRdb's table is partial and in-frame only. The repertoire consists of 350,000 to 500,000 clones, with 70% to 90% occurring once and the leading ten covering about 1.4%. The study assigned cohorts using participant-reported clinical history. With 4 bases clipped from V and 3 bases from J, the junction kept 6 bases outside the gene matches. CDR1 and CDR2 from the germline V gene are LNHDA and SQIVND (reference sequence). The length of the CDR3 is 14 residues. The sample consisted of PBMCs or T cells enriched from blood (not recorded which). The genes are TRBV19 and TRBJ2-7; 7 nucleotides agree with TRBD1. The TCR sequence derives from a woman under 30 who had been exposed to COVID-19. This CDR3 is CASSTTTGIYEQYF. The CDR3 DNA is TGTGCCAGTAGTACGACGACAGGGATCTACGAGCAGTACTTC.